This T cell receptor (beta chain) was sequenced for a study of blood T cell repertoires in COVID-19. About the study: Spain, Italy and the United States supplied samples that represented acute and convalescent COVID-19. T cells, B-cell-depleted T cells, or PBMCs provided the cDNA or gDNA that served as material.

In the original workflow: From reference gene primer amplification, estimates of nucleated cell counts were derived. Measured with immunoSEQ multiplex PCR; TCRdb has only the in-frame clones, and not every one. The DNA gave D and trimming, while V, J and clone size come from that table. The profile shows 90,000 to 130,000 clones, over 65% of them singletons. This TCR derives from a woman at least 80 years old with acute or convalescent COVID-19. The sample consisted of peripheral blood.

This chain's CDR3 is CASSQDRTSGGAYPQYF. Written as DNA, the CDR3 is TGCGCCAGCAGCCAAGATCGGACTAGCGGGGGGGCTTATCCGCAGTATTTT. The chain is built from TRBV4-1 and TRBJ2-3; 15 nucleotides agree with TRBD2. Germline CDR1 and CDR2: MGHRA and YSYEKL. This CDR3 spans 17 amino acids. After removal of 0 bases from V and 10 bases from J, the junction contained 8 bases not matched to a gene.